Listed here are 6 T cell receptor beta chains from one sample, sequenced in a study of blood T cell repertoires in COVID-19. Produced via immunoSEQ multiplex PCR; TCRdb's table is partial and in-frame only. The table lists roughly 200,000 clones, approximately 87% of them singletons. The sequenced material came from PBMCs or T cells enriched from blood (not recorded which). These receptors all stem from a woman aged 50 to 60 in a cohort exposed to, infected with or recovered from COVID-19 (not recorded which).

V gene TRBV10-3 combines with J gene TRBJ2-5; no reliable D call. Germline assignment: CDR1 ENHRY and CDR2 SYGVKD. The CDR3 sequence is 15 residues long. V lost 2 bases and J 1 base, leaving 11 bases between the germline ends. For the CDR3, the DNA is TGTGCCATCAGTGAGGGCGGAATCACCCAAGAGACCCAGTACTTC. Protein sequence: CAISEGGITQETQYF.

V and J are TRBV7-6 and TRBJ2-7; 7 bases are shared with TRBD1. The V segment lost 2 bases and the J segment 6 bases; nucleotides outside the gene matches: 7. Germline V lookup: CDR1 SGHVS, CDR2 FNYEAQ. The CDR3 has 14 residues. CDR3: CASSLTQGIGEQYF. CDR3 in DNA: TGTGCCAGCAGCTTAACACAGGGGATCGGCGAGCAGTACTTC.

This chain links TRBV7-2 with TRBJ2-2; 7 positions agree with TRBD2. Germline loops: CDR1 SGHTA, CDR2 FQGNSA. V shed 11 bases, J shed 4 bases, and the junction held 10 bases outside the gene matches. The CDR3 extends over 14 amino acids. The CDR3: CAARGGSSTGELFF. The CDR3 nucleotides are TGTGCCGCGAGGGGCGGGAGCAGCACCGGGGAGCTGTTTTTT.

The CDR3 loop reads CASSFWDRGNSPLHF. Written as DNA, the CDR3 is TGTGCCAGCAGCTTCTGGGACAGGGGTAATTCACCCCTCCACTTT. The chain carries TRBV7-9 and TRBJ1-6; 10 bases align to TRBD1. CDR1 and CDR2 from the germline V gene are SEHNR and FQNEAQ (reference sequence). This CDR3 has 15 residues. Trimming cost V 3 bases and J 6 bases; bases outside gene matches: 2.

The sample holds a few counts of this clone. The J gene is TRBJ2-1, the V gene TRBV18, with D perhaps TRBD1 (6 bases). Germline V gene sequence: CDR1 KGHSH, CDR2 LQKENI. V gave up 3 bases and J gave up 10 bases, with 16 bases separating them. This CDR3 contains 14 residues. This chain's CDR3 is CASSPGAGSIEQFF. In DNA form, the CDR3 reads TGTGCCAGCTCACCGGGGGCAGGCTCAATAGAGCAGTTCTTC.

The V gene is TRBV28, the J gene TRBJ1-5; 8 nucleotides align to TRBD1. The CDR3 length is 14 residues. V trimming: 6 bases; J trimming: 5 bases; junction bases outside the gene matches: 6. CDR1 MDHEN and CDR2 SYDVKM come from the germline V gene. The CDR3 DNA sequence: TGTGCCAGCAGGAACTACAGGGGGGATCAGCCCCAGCATTTT. Protein: CASRNYRGDQPQHF.